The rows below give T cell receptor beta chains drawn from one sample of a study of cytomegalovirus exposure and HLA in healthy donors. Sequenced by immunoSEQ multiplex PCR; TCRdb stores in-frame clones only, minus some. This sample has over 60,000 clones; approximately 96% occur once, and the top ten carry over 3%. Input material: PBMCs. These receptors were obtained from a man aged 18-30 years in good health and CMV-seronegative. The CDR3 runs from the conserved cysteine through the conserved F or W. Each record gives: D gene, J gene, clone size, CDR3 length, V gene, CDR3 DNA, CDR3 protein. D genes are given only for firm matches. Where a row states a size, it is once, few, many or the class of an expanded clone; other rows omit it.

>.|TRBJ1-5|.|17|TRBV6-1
TGTGCCAGCAGTGAAGGTTTAGTCCAGGGTAACTTTCAGCCCCAGCATTTT
CASSEGLVQGNFQPQHF
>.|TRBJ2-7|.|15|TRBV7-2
TGTGCCAGCAGCCAAAATGTGGGCTTAGGATACGAGCAGTACTTC
CASSQNVGLGYEQYF
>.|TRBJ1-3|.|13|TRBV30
TGTGCCTGGAGGCACAGGCTGAGAAACACCATATATTTT
CAWRHRLRNTIYF
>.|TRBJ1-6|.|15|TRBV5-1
TGCGCCAGCAGCGTCGAGGGGGCCTATAATTCACCCCTCCACTTT
CASSVEGAYNSPLHF
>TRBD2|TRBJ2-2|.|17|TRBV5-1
TGCGCCAGCTCAGGACTAGCGGGGGGTCCCAACACCGGGGAGCTGTTTTTT
CASSGLAGGPNTGELFF
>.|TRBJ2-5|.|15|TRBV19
TGTGCCAGTAGTGGATCAATGGGCCGTCAAGAGACCCAGTACTTC
CASSGSMGRQETQYF
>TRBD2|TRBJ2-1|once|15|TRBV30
TGTGCCTGGAGTCCGAGGGCGGCGGGGGTTGCGGGGCAGTTCTTC
CAWSPRAAGVAGQFF
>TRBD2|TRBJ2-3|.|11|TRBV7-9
TGTGCCAGCAGCTCTAGCGGTACGCAGTATTTT
CASSSSGTQYF
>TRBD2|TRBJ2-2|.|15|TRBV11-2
TGTGCCAGCAGCTTCATAGCGGGGGGGCCGCGGGAGCTGTTTTTT
CASSFIAGGPRELFF
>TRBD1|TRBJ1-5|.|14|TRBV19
TGTGCCAGTAGTATAGGGGACAGGGGCTCCCCCCAGCATTTT
CASSIGDRGSPQHF
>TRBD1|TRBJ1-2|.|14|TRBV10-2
TGCGCCAGCAGGGAGGACAGGTCGGACTATGGCTACACCTTC
CASREDRSDYGYTF
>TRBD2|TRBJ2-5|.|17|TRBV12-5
TGTGCTAGTGGTCTGGGGGAGGGATCAAGGTACCAAGAGACCCAGTACTTC
CASGLGEGSRYQETQYF
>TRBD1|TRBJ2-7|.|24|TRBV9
TGTGCCAGCAGCGTATTAACTTCGACCCCACCACCGAACCCGGGACAGGGGACCTCCTACGAGCAGTACTTC
CASSVLTSTPPPNPGQGTSYEQYF
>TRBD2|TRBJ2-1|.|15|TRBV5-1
TGCGCCAGCAGACTCGGCGGGGGGGCTGGGGATGAGCAGTTCTTC
CASRLGGGAGDEQFF
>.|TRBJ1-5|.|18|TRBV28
TGTGCCAGCAGCGGTCAGGGGTTTGGGCGTTCGTACAATCAGCCCCAGCATTTT
CASSGQGFGRSYNQPQHF
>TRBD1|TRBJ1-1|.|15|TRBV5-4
TGTGCCAGCAGCGGCCCGGGACAGGTGAACACTGAAGCTTTCTTT
CASSGPGQVNTEAFF
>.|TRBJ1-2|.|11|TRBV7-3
TGTGCCAGCAGTTCTTCAGGTTACTACACCTTC
CASSSSGYYTF
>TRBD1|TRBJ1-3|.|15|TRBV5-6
TGTGCCAGCAGCCGACAGGGGGCCACTGGAAACACCATATATTTT
CASSRQGATGNTIYF
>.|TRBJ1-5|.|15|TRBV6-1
TGTGCCAGCAGTGAAAAGGGCAGAGGGGGTCAGCCCCAGCATTTT
CASSEKGRGGQPQHF
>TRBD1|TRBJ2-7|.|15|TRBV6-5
TGTGCCAGCAGTTACCGACAGGGTGGTCTCTACGAGCAGTACTTC
CASSYRQGGLYEQYF
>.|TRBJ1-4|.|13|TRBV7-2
TGTGCCAGCAGCTCGTCAGGGAATGAAAAACTGTTTTTT
CASSSSGNEKLFF
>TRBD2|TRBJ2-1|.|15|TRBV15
TGTGCCACCAGCTCTAGCGGGGCGATGTACAATGAGCAGTTCTTC
CATSSSGAMYNEQFF
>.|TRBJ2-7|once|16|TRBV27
TGTGCCAGCAGGCTACAACCGTCCGGGGATGGGGACGAGCAGTACTTC
CASRLQPSGDGDEQYF
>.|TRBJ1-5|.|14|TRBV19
TGTGCCAGTAGTACAACAGCAGTACAGTGGCCCCAGCATTTT
CASSTTAVQWPQHF
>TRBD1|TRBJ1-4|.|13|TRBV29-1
TGCAGCGTTTCGACAGGGGAGGACGAAAAACTGTTTTTT
CSVSTGEDEKLFF
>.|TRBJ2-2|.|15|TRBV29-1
TGCAGCGTTGAAAGGGGCAGGGGAGAAACCGGGGAGCTGTTTTTT
CSVERGRGETGELFF
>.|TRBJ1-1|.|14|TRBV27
TGTGCCAGCAGTTTGGCAGGGGCGAACACTGAAGCTTTCTTT
CASSLAGANTEAFF
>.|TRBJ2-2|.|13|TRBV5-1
TGCGCCAGCAGCTTGGCCGGGAATGGGGAGCTGTTTTTT
CASSLAGNGELFF
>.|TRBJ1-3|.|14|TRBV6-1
TGTGCCAGCAGTGAAGTTCTCTCTGGAAACACCATATATTTT
CASSEVLSGNTIYF
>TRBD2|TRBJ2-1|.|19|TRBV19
TGTGCCAGTAGTATAGTTGGGACTAGCGGGGGGGCTTGGCGCAATGAGCAGTTCTTC
CASSIVGTSGGAWRNEQFF
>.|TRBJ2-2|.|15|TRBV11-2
TGTGCCAGCAGCTCCCACACACAGGTTCCCGGGGAGCTGTTTTTT
CASSSHTQVPGELFF
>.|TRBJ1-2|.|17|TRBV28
TGTGCCAGCAGTCGTGGGTTGAGGACAGCCGAAGCACATGGCTACACCTTC
CASSRGLRTAEAHGYTF
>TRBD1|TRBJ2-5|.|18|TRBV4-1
TGCGCCAGCAGCCAGGTCCACTTTCGGGACAGCGAACAAGAGACCCAGTACTTC
CASSQVHFRDSEQETQYF
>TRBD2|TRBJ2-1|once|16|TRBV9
TGTGCCAGCAGCGGCGGGGGGGCCCAAATAGACAATGAGCAGTTCTTC
CASSGGGAQIDNEQFF
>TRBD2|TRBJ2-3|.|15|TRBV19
TGTGCCAGTACCTCACTAGCGGGGATGATAGATACGCAGTATTTT
CASTSLAGMIDTQYF
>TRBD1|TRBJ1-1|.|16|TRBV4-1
TGCGCCAGCAGCCATGGGACAGGAGTCATGAACACTGAAGCTTTCTTT
CASSHGTGVMNTEAFF